This TCR beta chain was observed in a study of sequential checkpoint blockade in melanoma. On the study more broadly: More than 20 patients had tumor biopsies before treatment and at week 13.

Treatment given: randomized to nivolumab then ipilimumab (arm A) or the reverse (arm B). None of the patients previously received DNA-damaging chemotherapy. Study-wide results and caveats: Clinical benefit was about 30 times likelier when tumor T-cell fraction and clonality increased.

The assay was immunoSEQ multiplex PCR, and TCRdb's table has in-frame clones only and misses some. The sample shows about 37,000 clones, more than 25% of them seen only once. The V and J ends lost 4 bases and 7 bases respectively, with 17 bases between them. The germline V gene encodes CDR1 SGHDN and CDR2 FVKESK. The CDR3 has 14 amino acids. In regard to this clone: Its antigen is currently unknown.

This TCR was recovered from a human donor with melanoma. V and J are TRBV14 and TRBJ2-7; D possibly corresponds to TRBD1 (6 bases). The input for sequencing was tumor tissue (inferred from file names), taken from a patient given nivolumab and ipilimumab in sequence. The DNA of the CDR3 is TGTGCCAGCAGCCGGAGGACAGCCCTCAGGGAGCAGTACTTC. It translates to CASSRRTALREQYF.